These 8 T cell receptor beta chains share one sample of origin, sequenced in a study of shared clonotypes between healthy human individuals. Clones were sequenced by immunoSEQ multiplex PCR, and TCRdb holds only the in-frame ones, with some missing. The data hold roughly 2.6 million clones, with roughly 92% observed a single time. Sequenced input: naive CD4+ T cells sorted from blood. As to subset: CD45RA+ positively selected. Source of these receptors: a young man in good health.

The chain has TRBV27 and TRBJ2-3; no reliable D call. The CDR3 loop spans 14 amino acids. The V and J ends lost 5 bases and 0 bases respectively, with 9 bases between them. The V gene's germline CDR1 is MNHEY and CDR2 SMNVEV (reference sequence). The CDR3 bases are TGTGCCAGCAGTCCCACGGTTAGCACAGATACGCAGTATTTT. This gives the protein CASSPTVSTDTQYF.

The chain couples TRBV11-2 to TRBJ2-7; 9 positions match TRBD1. CDR1 is SGHAT and CDR2 is FQNNGV in the germline V gene. This CDR3 is built from 15 residues. The junction had 5 bases not matched to a gene; V was cut back by 5 bases and J by 0 bases. This chain's CDR3 is CASSPDRGSSYEQYF. CDR3 DNA: TGTGCCAGCAGCCCAGACAGGGGGAGCTCCTACGAGCAGTACTTC.

The chain carries TRBV5-1 and TRBJ2-5, with 11 bases fitting TRBD1. Germline V CDR1 and CDR2: SGHRS, YFSETQ. After removal of 1 base from V and 1 base from J, the junction contained 6 bases not matched to a gene. This CDR3 spans 17 amino acids. The CDR3 spells CASSLIGGQGVQETQYF. The CDR3 DNA reads TGCGCCAGCAGCTTGATCGGGGGACAGGGGGTCCAAGAGACCCAGTACTTC.

About this clone: The same CDR3 also results from other DNA sequences found in this sample. This chain links TRBV9 with TRBJ2-2; D remains ambiguous. Trimming removed 0 bases at V and 5 bases at J, with 5 bases between. The CDR3 is 13 amino acids. The germline gives CDR1 SGDLS, CDR2 YYNGEE. This CDR3 reads CASSVDPTGELFF. In nucleotides, the CDR3 is TGTGCCAGCAGCGTAGATCCAACCGGGGAGCTGTTTTTT.

The chain is built from TRBV19 and TRBJ1-5; weak D call: TRBD1 (5 bases). The CDR3 runs 13 residues. The V end was cut by 6 bases, the J end by 3 bases, with 9 bases between. Germline assignment: CDR1 LNHDA and CDR2 SQIVND (reference sequence). The CDR3 nucleotides are TGTGCCAGTAGCCAGGGCCCCAATCAGCCCCAGCATTTT. Translated, it gives CASSQGPNQPQHF. Complete variable domain (other parts from reference TRBV19 and TRBJ1-5): DGGITQSPKYLFRKEGQNVTLSCEQNLNHDAMYWYRQDPGQGLRLIYYSQIVNDFQKGDIAEGYSVSREKKESFPLTVTSAQKNPTAFYLCASSQGPNQPQHFGDGTRLSIL.

The chain recombines TRBV5-4 with TRBJ1-2, with D tentatively TRBD1 (5 bases). This CDR3 has 15 residues. Germline CDR1 SGHNT, CDR2 YYREEE (reference sequence). V gave up 0 bases and J gave up 2 bases, with 11 bases separating them. For the CDR3, the DNA is TGTGCCAGCAGCTTGGTTGGGACCTCCAACTATGGCTACACCTTC. Its protein is CASSLVGTSNYGYTF.

The chain employs TRBV15 and TRBJ2-7; D is uncertain. Germline V gene data show CDR1 as LNHNV and CDR2 as YYDKDF (reference sequence). The CDR3 is 15 amino acids. Trimming cost V 0 bases and J 2 bases, with 11 bases left between them. The CDR3, as DNA: TGTGCCACCAGCAGAGAAGGCGGCGGAACCTACGAGCAGTACTTC. Protein sequence: CATSREGGGTYEQYF.

The rearrangement uses TRBV30 and TRBJ1-6, with D possibly matching TRBD1 (6 bases). The germline V gene encodes CDR1 GTSNPN and CDR2 SVGIG (reference sequence). This CDR3 comprises 13 residues. Trimming cost V 7 bases and J 10 bases, with 17 bases left between them. The CDR3 protein is CALEQGRGSPLHF. The CDR3 nucleotides read TGTGCCTTGGAACAGGGTAGGGGATCACCCCTCCACTTT.